These 8 T cell receptor beta chains share one sample of origin, sequenced in a study of blood T cell repertoires in COVID-19. The assay was immunoSEQ multiplex PCR, and TCRdb's table has in-frame clones only and misses some. The sample shows approximately 110,000 clones, roughly 88% of them seen only once. Specimen: peripheral blood. All receptors derive from a human donor in a cohort sampled during active COVID-19.

The gene calls are TRBV11-2 and TRBJ2-7; D is undetermined. Germline values: CDR1 SGHAT, CDR2 FQNNGV. CDR3 length: 12 residues. V lost 1 base and J 2 bases, leaving 3 bases between the germline ends. CDR3 DNA: TGTGCCAGCAGCTTAGCGGCCTACGAGCAGTACTTC. Protein sequence: CASSLAAYEQYF. Full variable domain (outside the CDR3, taken from reference TRBV11-2 and TRBJ2-7): EAGVAQSPRYKIIEKRQSVAFWCNPISGHATLYWYQQILGQGPKLLIQFQNNGVVDDSQLPKDRFSAERLKGVDSTLKIQPAKLEDSAVYLCASSLAAYEQYFGPGTRLTVT.

J is TRBJ1-5 and V is TRBV19, with D unclear. CDR1 is LNHDA and CDR2 is SQIVND in the germline V gene (reference sequence). The CDR3 runs to 13 residues. V lost 3 bases and J lost 4, with 7 bases in between. CDR3 residues: CASSISLNQPQHF. The CDR3 nucleotides are TGTGCCAGTAGTATTTCCCTTAATCAGCCCCAGCATTTT.

The gene calls are TRBV28 and TRBJ2-3; 9 bases map to TRBD1. Looked up from germline, CDR1 is MDHEN and CDR2 is SYDVKM. Trimming at V came to 6 bases and at J to 3 bases, leaving 7 bases not matched to a gene. The CDR3 extends over 15 amino acids. CDR3 coding DNA: TGTGCCAGCAGGGGAGGGGACAGGGTAACAGATACGCAGTATTTT. Residues: CASRGGDRVTDTQYF.

The rearrangement uses TRBV2 and TRBJ2-7; tentatively, D is TRBD1 (6 bases). The CDR3 runs to 13 residues. V shed 7 bases and J shed 4 bases, with 14 bases lying between them. The germline CDR1 and CDR2 sequences are SNHLY and FYNNEI. Here the CDR3 reads CASTPGTSYEQYF. Here the CDR3 DNA reads TGTGCCAGCACACCCGGGACATCGTACGAGCAGTACTTC.

This clone occurred a few times. The genes are TRBV7-8 and TRBJ1-4; the match to TRBD1 covers 8 bases. V shed 5 bases, J shed 5 bases, and the junction held 10 bases outside the gene matches. CDR3 length equals 16 residues. The V gene's germline CDR1 is SGHVS and CDR2 FQNEAQ. The DNA for the CDR3 is TGTGCCAGCAGCCCGGGACAGGCGCTACTCAATGAAAAACTGTTTTTT. Translating it yields CASSPGQALLNEKLFF.

The chain has TRBV5-1 and TRBJ2-3, with TRBD2 identical over 9 bases. CDR3 length equals 15 residues. Germline CDR1 is SGHRS and CDR2 is YFSETQ. J lost 3 bases, V lost 2 bases, and 4 bases had no gene match. CDR3 in DNA: TGCGCCAGCAGCTTTAGCGGGAGTACAACAGATACGCAGTATTTT. Translation: CASSFSGSTTDTQYF.

The count of this clone is one. The V gene is TRBV5-1, the J gene TRBJ2-1, with 8 bases lining up with TRBD1. Germline V gives CDR1 SGHRS, CDR2 YFSETQ. V lost 3 bases and J lost 2; bases outside the gene matches: 4. There are 15 residues in the CDR3. In DNA, the CDR3 is TGCGCCAGCAGCTATGGGACAGGACCCTACAATGAGCAGTTCTTC. It is translated as CASSYGTGPYNEQFF. Based on the CDR3 plus reference TRBV5-1 and TRBJ2-1, the full variable domain is KAGVTQTPRYLIKTRGQQVTLSCSPISGHRSVSWYQQTPGQGLQFLFEYFSETQRNKGNFPGRFSGRQFSNSRSEMNVSTLELGDSALYLCASSYGTGPYNEQFFGPGTRLTVL.

The chain has TRBV4-3 and TRBJ2-7; 7 bases fit TRBD2. This CDR3 has 16 residues. Germline V gives CDR1 LGHNA, CDR2 YSLEER. V lost 0 bases and J lost 1; bases outside the gene matches: 6. CDR3 in DNA: TGCGCCAGCAGCCAAGAGGCCCTAGCGGATTCCTACGAGCAGTACTTC. This codes for CASSQEALADSYEQYF.